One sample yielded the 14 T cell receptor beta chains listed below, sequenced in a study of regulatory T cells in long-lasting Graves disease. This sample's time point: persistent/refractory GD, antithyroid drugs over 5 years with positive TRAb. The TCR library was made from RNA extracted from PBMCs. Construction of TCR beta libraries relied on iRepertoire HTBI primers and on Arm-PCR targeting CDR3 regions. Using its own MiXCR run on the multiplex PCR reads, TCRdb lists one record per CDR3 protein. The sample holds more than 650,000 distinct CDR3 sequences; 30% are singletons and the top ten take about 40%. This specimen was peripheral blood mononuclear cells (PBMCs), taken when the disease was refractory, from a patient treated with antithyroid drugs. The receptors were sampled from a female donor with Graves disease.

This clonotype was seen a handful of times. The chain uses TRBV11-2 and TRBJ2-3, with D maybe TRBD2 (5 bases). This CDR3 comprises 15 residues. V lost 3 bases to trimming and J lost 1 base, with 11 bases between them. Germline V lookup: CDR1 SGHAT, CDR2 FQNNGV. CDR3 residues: CASSFHGVGTDTQYF. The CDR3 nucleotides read TGTGCCAGCAGCTTCCACGGGGTTGGCACAGATACGCAGTATTTT.

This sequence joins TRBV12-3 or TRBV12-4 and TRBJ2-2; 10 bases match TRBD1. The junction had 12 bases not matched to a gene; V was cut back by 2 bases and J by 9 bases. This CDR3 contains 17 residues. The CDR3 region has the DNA TGTGCCAGCAGTTTACGTTCAGTAGGGACAGGGGTCAGGGAGCTGTTTTTT. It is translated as CASSLRSVGTGVRELFF.

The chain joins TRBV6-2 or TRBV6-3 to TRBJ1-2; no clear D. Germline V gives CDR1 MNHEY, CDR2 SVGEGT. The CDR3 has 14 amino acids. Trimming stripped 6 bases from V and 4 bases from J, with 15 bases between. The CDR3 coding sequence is TGTGCCAGCAGCCGGGAAGGAGAGGGCTATGGCTACACCTTC. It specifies CASSREGEGYGYTF.

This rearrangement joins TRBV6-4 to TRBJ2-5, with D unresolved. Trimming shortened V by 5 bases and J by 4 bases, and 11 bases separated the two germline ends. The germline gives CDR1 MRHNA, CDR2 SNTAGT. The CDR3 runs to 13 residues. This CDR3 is CASSMGSGETQYF. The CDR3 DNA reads TGTGCCAGCAGTATGGGTTCAGGAGAGACCCAGTACTTC.

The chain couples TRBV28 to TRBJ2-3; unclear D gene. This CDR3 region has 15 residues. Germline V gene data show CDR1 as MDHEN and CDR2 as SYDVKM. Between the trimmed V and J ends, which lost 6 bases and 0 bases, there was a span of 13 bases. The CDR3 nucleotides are TGTGCCAGCAGAGATATATCCCACAGCACAGATACGCAGTATTTT. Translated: CASRDISHSTDTQYF.

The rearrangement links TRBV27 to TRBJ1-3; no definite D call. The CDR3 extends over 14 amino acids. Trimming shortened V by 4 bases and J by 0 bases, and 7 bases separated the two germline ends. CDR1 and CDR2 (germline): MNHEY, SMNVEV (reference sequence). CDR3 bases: TGTGCCAGCAGTTCAGCCAACTCTGGAAACACCATATATTTT. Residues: CASSSANSGNTIYF.

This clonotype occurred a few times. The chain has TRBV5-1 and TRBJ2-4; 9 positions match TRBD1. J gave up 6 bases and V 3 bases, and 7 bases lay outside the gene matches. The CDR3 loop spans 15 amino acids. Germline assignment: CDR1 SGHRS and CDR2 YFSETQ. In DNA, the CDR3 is TGCGCCAGCAGCTCGCAACCGGGACAGGGAAACATTCAGTACTTC. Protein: CASSSQPGQGNIQYF.

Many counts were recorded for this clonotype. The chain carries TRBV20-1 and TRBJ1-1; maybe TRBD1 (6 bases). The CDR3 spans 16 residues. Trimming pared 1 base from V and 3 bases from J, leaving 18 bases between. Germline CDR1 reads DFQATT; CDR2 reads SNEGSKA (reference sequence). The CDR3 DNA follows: TGCAGTGCTAGAGTGGCGGGGGCGCTGGAGGACACTGAAGCTTTCTTT. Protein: CSARVAGALEDTEAFF.

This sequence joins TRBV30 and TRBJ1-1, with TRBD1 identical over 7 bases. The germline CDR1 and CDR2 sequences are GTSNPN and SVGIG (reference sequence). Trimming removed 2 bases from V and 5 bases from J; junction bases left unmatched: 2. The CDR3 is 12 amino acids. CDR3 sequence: CAWSQGGTEAFF. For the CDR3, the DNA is TGTGCCTGGAGTCAGGGGGGAACTGAAGCTTTCTTT.

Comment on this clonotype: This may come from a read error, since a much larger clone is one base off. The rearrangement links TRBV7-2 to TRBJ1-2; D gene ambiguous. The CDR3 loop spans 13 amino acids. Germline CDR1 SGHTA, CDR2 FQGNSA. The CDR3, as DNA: TGTGCCAGCAGCTCCCGACGAGCCTATGGCTGCACCTTC. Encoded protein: CASSSRRAYGCTF.

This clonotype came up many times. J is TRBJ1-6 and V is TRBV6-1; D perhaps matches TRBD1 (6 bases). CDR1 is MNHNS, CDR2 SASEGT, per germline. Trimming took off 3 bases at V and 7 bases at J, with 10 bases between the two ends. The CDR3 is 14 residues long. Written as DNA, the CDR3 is TGTGCCAGCAGTGAGGACAGCTTAAATTCACCCCTCCACTTT. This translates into CASSEDSLNSPLHF.

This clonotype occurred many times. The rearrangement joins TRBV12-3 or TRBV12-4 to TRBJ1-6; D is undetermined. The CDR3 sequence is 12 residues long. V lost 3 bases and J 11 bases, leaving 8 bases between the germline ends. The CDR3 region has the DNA TGTGCCAGCAGTTTGAGGGTAACACCCCTCCACTTT. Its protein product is CASSLRVTPLHF.

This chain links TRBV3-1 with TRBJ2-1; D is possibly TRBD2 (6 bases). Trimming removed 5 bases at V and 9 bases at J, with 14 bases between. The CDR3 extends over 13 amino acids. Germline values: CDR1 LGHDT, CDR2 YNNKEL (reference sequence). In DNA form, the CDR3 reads TGTGCCAGCAGCTCGAGACTAGTAGGTGAGCAGTTCTTC. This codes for CASSSRLVGEQFF.

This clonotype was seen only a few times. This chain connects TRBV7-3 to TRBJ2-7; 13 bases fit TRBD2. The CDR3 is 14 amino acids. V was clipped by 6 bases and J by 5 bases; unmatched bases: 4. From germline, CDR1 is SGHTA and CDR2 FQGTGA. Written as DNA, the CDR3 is TGTGCCAGCAGTTCTGGACTAGCGGGAGACGAGCAGTACTTC. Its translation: CASSSGLAGDEQYF.